These 2 T cell receptor beta chains came from one sample sequenced in a study of OX40 agonist ivuxolimab in advanced cancers. Assay: immunoSEQ multiplex PCR; the TCRdb copy retains only in-frame clones and omits some. The data show under 100,000 clones, with 90% seen just once and roughly 0.16% held by the top ten. Sample: CD4+ or CD8+ T cells sorted from blood, taken in a trial of the OX40 agonist ivuxolimab. The receptors here all came from an adult with an advanced solid tumor such as melanoma, head and neck, liver or kidney cancer.

The V gene is TRBV6-5, the J gene TRBJ2-7, with a tentative D call TRBD2 (6 bases). V dropped 7 bases and J dropped 5 bases, with 18 bases sitting between them. Germline CDR1 and CDR2: MNHEY and SVGAGI. CDR3 size: 14 residues. The DNA of the CDR3 is TGTGCCAGCACGGGGGTAAGGGGCTCGGACGAGCAGTACTTC. Amino acid sequence: CASTGVRGSDEQYF.

This clone was counted a single time. This chain joins TRBV30 and TRBJ1-5; D is unclear. The germline CDR1 and CDR2 sequences are GTSNPN and SVGIG (reference sequence). The length of the CDR3 is 13 residues. Deletions cut 1 base from V and 0 bases from J, with 4 bases between. CDR3 sequence: CAWSGSSNQPQHF. CDR3 nucleotides: TGTGCCTGGAGTGGAAGTAGCAATCAGCCCCAGCATTTT.